The table lists the clone carrying this T cell receptor beta chain with a few counts. Random hexamers were used to reverse transcribe an amount of roughly 0.45 to 1 ug RNA. The TCR beta CDR3 was amplified by immunoSEQ multiplex PCR across 54 Vbeta, 13 Jbeta. TCRdb called the immunoSEQ multiplex PCR reads again in MiXCR, with one record for every CDR3 protein. Counted here are 200,000 or so distinct CDR3 sequences, roughly 96% occurring once; the ten biggest clones make up about 0.09%. Peripheral blood CD8+ and CD4+ T cells were profiled by TCR beta sequencing. FACS enriched CD8+ TEMRA cells, while bulk CD8+ and CD4+ were negatively isolated. This entry is derived from a study of CD8 T cells in Susac syndrome. This CDR3 is 14 amino acids long. V lost 2 bases, J lost 8 bases, and 4 bases stayed unmatched.

The material sequenced was CD4+ T cells from PBMCs. This clonotype originated in a human donor with multiple sclerosis. J is TRBJ2-1 and V is TRBV12-3 or TRBV12-4; TRBD2 agrees at 9 bases. The CDR3 nucleotides read TGTGCCAGCAGTTTATTGCGGGAGGGCGATGAGCAGTTCTTC. This encodes CASSLLREGDEQFF.